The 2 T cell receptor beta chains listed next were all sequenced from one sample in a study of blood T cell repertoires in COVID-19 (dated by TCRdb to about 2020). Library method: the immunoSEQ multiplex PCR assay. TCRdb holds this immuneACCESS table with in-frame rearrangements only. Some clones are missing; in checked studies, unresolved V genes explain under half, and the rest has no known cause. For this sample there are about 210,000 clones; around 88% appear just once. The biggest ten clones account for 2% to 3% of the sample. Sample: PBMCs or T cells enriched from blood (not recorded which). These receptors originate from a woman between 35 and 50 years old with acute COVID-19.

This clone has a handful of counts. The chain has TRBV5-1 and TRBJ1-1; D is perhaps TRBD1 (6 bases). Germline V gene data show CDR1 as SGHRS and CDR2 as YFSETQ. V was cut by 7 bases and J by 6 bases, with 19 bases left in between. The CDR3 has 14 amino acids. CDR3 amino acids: CASLPPGQSAEAFF. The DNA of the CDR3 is TGCGCCAGCCTTCCGCCCGGACAGAGCGCTGAAGCTTTCTTT.

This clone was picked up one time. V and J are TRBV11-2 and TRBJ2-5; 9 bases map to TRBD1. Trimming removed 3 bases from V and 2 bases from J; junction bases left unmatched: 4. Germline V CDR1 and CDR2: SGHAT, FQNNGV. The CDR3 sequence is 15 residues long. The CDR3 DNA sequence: TGTGCCAGCAGCTTCGTGACAGGGGGACAAGAGACCCAGTACTTC. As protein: CASSFVTGGQETQYF.